This TCR beta chain was recovered during a study of T cell clonality in common variable immunodeficiency. Germline trimming cut 1 base from V and 0 bases from J; bases unmatched to any gene: 6. Germline V gene sequence: CDR1 DFQATT, CDR2 SNEGSKA (reference sequence). This CDR3 contains 17 residues. Regarding the study as a whole: The cause of increased CVID clonality remains unclear without subpopulation sequencing. Common variable immunodeficiency TCR beta sequences reportedly had fewer deletions and N-nucleotide insertions. Compared with healthy controls, CVID subjects showed increased TCRbeta clonality, mostly in about a third. Compared with controls, CVID subjects had fewer shared TCRbeta clones.

Data came from immunoSEQ multiplex PCR; TCRdb stores just in-frame clones and leaves some out. Observed in the sample are some 22,000 clones, none of them singletons. This clone was recorded a few times. Its antigen is not identified. The read terminates 3 residues before the CDR3 end, so the remaining end is supplied by the germline J gene. This chain connects TRBV20-1 to TRBJ2-1; 10 bases are shared with TRBD2. The specimen was peripheral blood mononuclear cells. This sequence was found in a human donor with common variable immunodeficiency. CDR3: CSARVSSGSHSYNEQFF. The DNA read from the CDR3 is TGCAGTGCTAGAGTTTCTAGCGGGAGCCACTCCTACAATGAG.